These T cell receptor beta chains were read from a single sample in a study of identical twins. TCRdb reprocessed the 5' RACE reads via MiXCR and lists one record per CDR3 protein. Of 350,000 to 450,000 distinct CDR3 sequences in the sample, approximately 17% were seen once. The specimen sequenced was naive T cells sorted from blood. Receptors were obtained from a man in his forties or fifties in good health. The CDR3 runs from the conserved cysteine through the conserved F or W. D genes are given only for firm matches. Not all rows give a size; the values are once, few, many and, for expanded clones, a class.

clone_size: few
v_call: TRBV20-1
d_call: NA
cdr3_length: 12
j_call: TRBJ2-1
cdr3_nt: TGCAGTGCGAGGGGGTATAGGAATGAGCAGTTCTTC
cdr3_aa: CSARGYRNEQFF

clone_size: few
v_call: TRBV30
d_call: TRBD1
cdr3_length: 14
j_call: TRBJ2-1
cdr3_nt: TGTGCCTGGAGTGCGCCTCATCTCACAGGGGGCCCGTTCTTC
cdr3_aa: CAWSAPHLTGGPFF

clone_size: few
v_call: TRBV19
d_call: TRBD2
cdr3_length: 16
j_call: TRBJ2-2
cdr3_nt: TGTGCCAGTAGTATACCGACTAGCGGGACCGTCGGGGAGCTGTTTTTT
cdr3_aa: CASSIPTSGTVGELFF

clone_size: NA
v_call: TRBV7-2
d_call: TRBD1
cdr3_length: 15
j_call: TRBJ2-7
cdr3_nt: TGTGCCAGCAGGGTTGGGACAGGGGAGTCCTACGAGCAGTACTTC
cdr3_aa: CASRVGTGESYEQYF

clone_size: few
v_call: TRBV28
d_call: NA
cdr3_length: 14
j_call: TRBJ2-7
cdr3_nt: TGTGCCAGCATGTCGTCTAGCCGGTCCTACGAGCAGTACTTC
cdr3_aa: CASMSSSRSYEQYF

clone_size: many
v_call: TRBV6-1
d_call: NA
cdr3_length: 15
j_call: TRBJ1-2
cdr3_nt: TGTGCCAGCAGTACCTCAACAGGACTTAACTATGGCTACACCTTC
cdr3_aa: CASSTSTGLNYGYTF

clone_size: many
v_call: TRBV9
d_call: NA
cdr3_length: 15
j_call: TRBJ2-1
cdr3_nt: TGTGCCAGCAGCGTAGATAGAGCTACATCTAATGAGCAGTTCTTC
cdr3_aa: CASSVDRATSNEQFF

clone_size: many
v_call: TRBV30
d_call: NA
cdr3_length: 14
j_call: TRBJ2-3
cdr3_nt: TGTGCCTGGACCACAGGAGTTAGCACAGATACGCAGTATTTT
cdr3_aa: CAWTTGVSTDTQYF

clone_size: NA
v_call: TRBV6-5
d_call: TRBD2
cdr3_length: 15
j_call: TRBJ2-5
cdr3_nt: TGTGCCAGCAGTTACCCAAAACGAGCGGGGGGGACCCAGTACTTC
cdr3_aa: CASSYPKRAGGTQYF

clone_size: NA
v_call: TRBV7-2
d_call: TRBD1
cdr3_length: 14
j_call: TRBJ1-2
cdr3_nt: TGTGCCAGCAACCCGGGACAGGGGGTTTATGGCTACACCTTC
cdr3_aa: CASNPGQGVYGYTF

clone_size: many
v_call: TRBV6-5
d_call: NA
cdr3_length: 12
j_call: TRBJ2-3
cdr3_nt: TGTGCCAGCAGTTACGCAGGGTATACGCAGTATTTT
cdr3_aa: CASSYAGYTQYF

clone_size: many
v_call: TRBV20-1
d_call: NA
cdr3_length: 12
j_call: TRBJ2-5
cdr3_nt: TGCAGTGCCCCCCGGCCGGGGGAGACCCAGTACTTC
cdr3_aa: CSAPRPGETQYF

clone_size: NA
v_call: TRBV7-2
d_call: TRBD1
cdr3_length: 15
j_call: TRBJ1-1
cdr3_nt: TGTGCCAGCAGCTTAACAGGGGGCGCGAACACTGAAGCTTTCTTT
cdr3_aa: CASSLTGGANTEAFF

clone_size: many
v_call: TRBV11-2
d_call: NA
cdr3_length: 15
j_call: TRBJ2-5
cdr3_nt: TGTGCCAGCAGCTTACAGCCCTCCCTCCGAGAGACCCAGTACTTC
cdr3_aa: CASSLQPSLRETQYF

clone_size: NA
v_call: TRBV12-3/TRBV12-4
d_call: TRBD2
cdr3_length: 15
j_call: TRBJ2-4
cdr3_nt: TGTGCCAGCAGTTTTGGGAGGGAGGCCAAAAACATTCGGTACTTC
cdr3_aa: CASSFGREAKNIRYF

clone_size: many
v_call: TRBV6-2/TRBV6-3
d_call: TRBD2
cdr3_length: 15
j_call: TRBJ2-3
cdr3_nt: TGTGCCAGCAGTTACTCTAGCGGGAGCACAGATACGCAGTATTTT
cdr3_aa: CASSYSSGSTDTQYF

clone_size: NA
v_call: TRBV7-2
d_call: TRBD2
cdr3_length: 14
j_call: TRBJ2-1
cdr3_nt: TGTGCCAGCATGCGCGGGGGGGTCCACAATGAGCAGTTCTTC
cdr3_aa: CASMRGGVHNEQFF

clone_size: many
v_call: TRBV7-2
d_call: NA
cdr3_length: 16
j_call: TRBJ2-3
cdr3_nt: TGTGCCAGCAGCTTACGGCGGGCAGGGGACGCAGATACGCAGTATTTT
cdr3_aa: CASSLRRAGDADTQYF

clone_size: NA
v_call: TRBV12-3/TRBV12-4
d_call: NA
cdr3_length: 14
j_call: TRBJ1-3
cdr3_nt: TGTGCCAGCAGCTCCGGAGGATTTAGAAACACCATATATTTT
cdr3_aa: CASSSGGFRNTIYF

clone_size: few
v_call: TRBV6-2/TRBV6-3
d_call: TRBD2
cdr3_length: 15
j_call: TRBJ2-3
cdr3_nt: TGTGCCAGCAAATGGTCTAGCGGGAGTCCAGATACGCAGTATTTT
cdr3_aa: CASKWSSGSPDTQYF

clone_size: many
v_call: TRBV20-1
d_call: TRBD1
cdr3_length: 15
j_call: TRBJ2-7
cdr3_nt: TGCAGTGCTAGAGACCGGGACAGGGGAACCCACGAGCAGTACTTC
cdr3_aa: CSARDRDRGTHEQYF

clone_size: NA
v_call: TRBV20-1
d_call: TRBD1
cdr3_length: 19
j_call: TRBJ2-4
cdr3_nt: TGCAGTGCTACCCCAGTCTGGGACAGGGACCTTATGGCCAAAAACATTCAGTACTTC
cdr3_aa: CSATPVWDRDLMAKNIQYF

clone_size: many
v_call: TRBV7-6
d_call: NA
cdr3_length: 16
j_call: TRBJ2-2
cdr3_nt: TGTGCCAGCAGCTTGAGCGGGACAGCTAACACCGGGGAGCTGTTTTTT
cdr3_aa: CASSLSGTANTGELFF

clone_size: few
v_call: TRBV5-1
d_call: NA
cdr3_length: 13
j_call: TRBJ2-7
cdr3_nt: TGCGCCAGCAGCTTGACGACCCTCTACGAGCAGTACTTC
cdr3_aa: CASSLTTLYEQYF

clone_size: NA
v_call: TRBV20-1
d_call: NA
cdr3_length: 14
j_call: TRBJ2-2
cdr3_nt: TGCAGTGCTAGGGCCCCTAGGAACACCGGGGAGCTGTTTTTT
cdr3_aa: CSARAPRNTGELFF

clone_size: few
v_call: TRBV20-1
d_call: TRBD1
cdr3_length: 14
j_call: TRBJ2-7
cdr3_nt: TGCAGTGCTAGACACCGGGACAGGGTATTCGAGCAGTACTTC
cdr3_aa: CSARHRDRVFEQYF

clone_size: few
v_call: TRBV7-6
d_call: TRBD2
cdr3_length: 15
j_call: TRBJ2-1
cdr3_nt: TGTGCCAGCAGGTTAGCGGGGGGAGATCGAAATGAGCAGTTCTTC
cdr3_aa: CASRLAGGDRNEQFF

clone_size: NA
v_call: TRBV5-4
d_call: NA
cdr3_length: 13
j_call: TRBJ2-1
cdr3_nt: TGTGCCAGCAGCTTGGCAGGGCTAGCCGCGCAGTTCTTC
cdr3_aa: CASSLAGLAAQFF

clone_size: many
v_call: TRBV29-1
d_call: NA
cdr3_length: 15
j_call: TRBJ2-1
cdr3_nt: TGCAGCGTACCCGGTACAGGAAGCTCCTACAATGAGCAGTTCTTC
cdr3_aa: CSVPGTGSSYNEQFF

clone_size: few
v_call: TRBV19
d_call: NA
cdr3_length: 16
j_call: TRBJ2-5
cdr3_nt: TGTGCCAGTAGTACAACCGTGTACGACAGTCAAGAGACCCAGTACTTC
cdr3_aa: CASSTTVYDSQETQYF

clone_size: few
v_call: TRBV7-2
d_call: NA
cdr3_length: 13
j_call: TRBJ2-5
cdr3_nt: TGTGCCAGCAGCTTATGGGGGAGGGAGACCCAGTACTTC
cdr3_aa: CASSLWGRETQYF

clone_size: few
v_call: TRBV28
d_call: TRBD1
cdr3_length: 15
j_call: TRBJ2-7
cdr3_nt: TGTGCCAGCAGTTTCCAGGACAGGGGTCTCTACGAGCAGTACTTC
cdr3_aa: CASSFQDRGLYEQYF

clone_size: many
v_call: TRBV4-3
d_call: NA
cdr3_length: 15
j_call: TRBJ2-4
cdr3_nt: TGCGCCAGCAGCCAAGATCTCCGGGACCCAAACATTCAGTACTTC
cdr3_aa: CASSQDLRDPNIQYF

clone_size: NA
v_call: TRBV15
d_call: NA
cdr3_length: 13
j_call: TRBJ2-1
cdr3_nt: TGTGCCACCAGCAGATCCCTTCTAGGCGAGCAGTTCTTC
cdr3_aa: CATSRSLLGEQFF

clone_size: NA
v_call: TRBV5-5
d_call: NA
cdr3_length: 16
j_call: TRBJ1-5
cdr3_nt: TGTGCCAGCAGCTTGGATACAGGGTATAGCAATCAGCCCCAGCATTTT
cdr3_aa: CASSLDTGYSNQPQHF

clone_size: many
v_call: TRBV6-2/TRBV6-3
d_call: NA
cdr3_length: 14
j_call: TRBJ1-5
cdr3_nt: TGTGCCAGCAAAAGTGGGACTTCCAATCAGCCCCAGCATTTT
cdr3_aa: CASKSGTSNQPQHF

clone_size: NA
v_call: TRBV2
d_call: NA
cdr3_length: 15
j_call: TRBJ2-4
cdr3_nt: TGTGCCAGCAGTGAGAGGGGATGGGGGGTTAACATTCAGTACTTC
cdr3_aa: CASSERGWGVNIQYF

clone_size: NA
v_call: TRBV9
d_call: NA
cdr3_length: 13
j_call: TRBJ2-7
cdr3_nt: TGTGCCAGCAGCCCCGAAGTTTCCTACGAGCAGTACTTC
cdr3_aa: CASSPEVSYEQYF

clone_size: few
v_call: TRBV7-2
d_call: NA
cdr3_length: 15
j_call: TRBJ2-4
cdr3_nt: TGTGCCAGCAGCTTAGTGGCCCTAGCCAAAAACATTCAGTACTTC
cdr3_aa: CASSLVALAKNIQYF

clone_size: NA
v_call: TRBV7-2
d_call: NA
cdr3_length: 15
j_call: TRBJ2-7
cdr3_nt: TGTGCCAGCGGGAGAGGGCTAGCGCCCACCTACGAGCAGTACTTC
cdr3_aa: CASGRGLAPTYEQYF

clone_size: NA
v_call: TRBV6-2/TRBV6-3
d_call: NA
cdr3_length: 17
j_call: TRBJ1-1
cdr3_nt: TGTGCCAGCAGTTACCCAGAAACCGGGCCCTCGGGGACTGAAGCTTTCTTT
cdr3_aa: CASSYPETGPSGTEAFF

clone_size: many
v_call: TRBV12-3/TRBV12-4
d_call: NA
cdr3_length: 13
j_call: TRBJ1-1
cdr3_nt: TGTGCCAGCAGTTTCGGGGAAGTCACTGAAGCTTTCTTT
cdr3_aa: CASSFGEVTEAFF

clone_size: few
v_call: TRBV20-1
d_call: NA
cdr3_length: 13
j_call: TRBJ2-7
cdr3_nt: TGCAGTGCCCAGCGGGACACGGCAGGCGAGCAGTACTTC
cdr3_aa: CSAQRDTAGEQYF

clone_size: NA
v_call: TRBV19
d_call: NA
cdr3_length: 15
j_call: TRBJ1-5
cdr3_nt: TGTGCCAGTAGTGCCACCCTCGGTGGCAATCAGCCCCAGCATTTT
cdr3_aa: CASSATLGGNQPQHF

clone_size: many
v_call: TRBV20-1
d_call: NA
cdr3_length: 16
j_call: TRBJ1-3
cdr3_nt: TGCAGTGCTAGAGGGTTGGCCCTGAGCTCTGGAAACACCATATATTTT
cdr3_aa: CSARGLALSSGNTIYF

clone_size: few
v_call: TRBV6-2/TRBV6-3
d_call: TRBD1
cdr3_length: 16
j_call: TRBJ1-5
cdr3_nt: TGTGCCAGCAGTTACGGGGGGTCAGGGGGCAGTCAGCCCCAGCATTTT
cdr3_aa: CASSYGGSGGSQPQHF

clone_size: few
v_call: TRBV6-5
d_call: TRBD2
cdr3_length: 14
j_call: TRBJ2-5
cdr3_nt: TGTGCCAGCAGTTACACGGGGGGGCAAGAGACCCAGTACTTC
cdr3_aa: CASSYTGGQETQYF